A single sample is the source of the 22 T cell receptor beta chains below, sequenced in a study of blood T cell repertoires in COVID-19. The assay was immunoSEQ multiplex PCR, and TCRdb's table has in-frame clones only and misses some. Altogether hundreds of thousands of clones are present, around four fifths being singletons, with the ten largest covering about 27%. Sequenced input: peripheral blood. The source of these receptors is a man aged 40-50 years with acute or convalescent COVID-19.

V usage is TRBV2 and J usage is TRBJ2-7; the match to TRBD2 covers 8 bases. Looked up from germline, CDR1 is SNHLY and CDR2 is FYNNEI. V was clipped by 6 bases and J by 4 bases; unmatched bases: 2. The length of the CDR3 is 12 residues. The CDR3 is CASSPSGYEQYF. The CDR3, as DNA: TGTGCCAGCAGCCCTAGCGGGTACGAGCAGTACTTC. Full variable domain (remainder filled in from reference TRBV2 and TRBJ2-7): EPEVTQTPSHQVTQMGQEVILRCVPISNHLYFYWYRQILGQKVEFLVSFYNNEISEKSEIFDDQFSVERPDGSNFTLKIRSTKLEDSAMYFCASSPSGYEQYFGPGTRLTVT.

This chain connects TRBV6-1 to TRBJ2-1; 7 nucleotides align to TRBD2. The CDR3 contains 17 residues. Trimming removed 2 bases from V and 0 bases from J; junction bases left unmatched: 7. Germline V gene sequence: CDR1 MNHNS, CDR2 SASEGT. This chain's CDR3 is CASSENVGGSSYNEQFF. The DNA of the CDR3 is TGTGCCAGCAGTGAAAACGTCGGGGGGAGCTCCTACAATGAGCAGTTCTTC.

The V and J genes are TRBV5-4 and TRBJ2-7, with D possibly being TRBD1 (6 bases). The CDR3 has 17 amino acids. CDR1 and CDR2 (germline): SGHNT, YYREEE (reference sequence). The V end lost 4 bases, the J end lost 0 bases, and 20 bases lay between the germline ends. The CDR3 sequence: CASSTGTLFGRSYEQYF. As DNA, the CDR3 is TGTGCCAGCAGCACCGGGACACTCTTCGGTCGCTCCTACGAGCAGTACTTC.

With regard to this clone: Other nucleotide sequences in the sample specify the same CDR3. The genes are TRBV12-3 or TRBV12-4 and TRBJ2-5; D gene unclear. This CDR3 is built from 11 residues. Trimming took off 6 bases at V and 3 bases at J, with 5 bases between the two ends. The DNA of the CDR3 is TGTGCCAGCAGCCTTGAAGAGACCCAGTACTTC. Translating gives CASSLEETQYF.

This sequence joins TRBV11-2 and TRBJ2-7, with a possible D match to TRBD1 (5 bases). Looked up from germline, CDR1 is SGHAT and CDR2 is FQNNGV. The CDR3 has 18 residues. Trimming took off 0 bases at V and 0 bases at J, with 18 bases between the two ends. Written as DNA, the CDR3 is TGTGCCAGCAGCTTAGATCTTTCACAGGCGGCTATCTCCTACGAGCAGTACTTC. Translation gives CASSLDLSQAAISYEQYF.

This clone was seen a few times. The gene calls are TRBV7-9 and TRBJ2-1; D is perhaps TRBD2 (5 bases). The V gene lost 4 bases and the J gene lost 2 bases, with 15 bases spanning the gap. Per the germline V gene, CDR1 is SEHNR and CDR2 is FQNEAQ (reference sequence). CDR3 length: 16 amino acids. The CDR3 reads CASSSLSAPAYNEQFF. As DNA, the CDR3 is TGTGCCAGCAGCTCCCTTAGCGCTCCTGCCTACAATGAGCAGTTCTTC.

The V call is TRBV27, the J call TRBJ1-2, with D unclear. The CDR3 totals 13 residues. V shed 0 bases and J shed 8 bases, with 10 bases lying between them. CDR1 and CDR2 from the germline V gene are MNHEY and SMNVEV (reference sequence). CDR3: CASSLSTLAGYTF. The CDR3, as DNA: TGTGCCAGCAGTTTATCGACACTTGCCGGCTACACCTTC.

The V call is TRBV7-9, the J call TRBJ1-5, with 7 bases fitting TRBD1. Germline V gene data show CDR1 as SEHNR and CDR2 as FQNEAQ (reference sequence). The trim removed 8 bases at V and 3 bases at J, leaving 1 base unmatched. The length of the CDR3 is 12 residues. CDR3 loop: CASGQDNQPQHF. Here the CDR3 DNA reads TGTGCCAGCGGACAGGACAATCAGCCCCAGCATTTT.

The chain joins TRBV29-1 to TRBJ1-1; D might be TRBD1 (5 bases). CDR1 is SQVTM, CDR2 ANQGSEA, per germline. This CDR3 has 13 residues. Deletions cut 2 bases from V and 4 bases from J, with 11 bases between. CDR3 bases: TGCAGCGTTGAAATTGGGGGGACCACTGAAGCTTTCTTT. Its protein is CSVEIGGTTEAFF.

The rearrangement uses TRBV7-3 and TRBJ2-5; D perhaps matches TRBD1 (6 bases). The V gene's germline CDR1 is SGHTA and CDR2 FQGTGA. The CDR3 covers 13 residues. Trimming took off 5 bases at V and 4 bases at J, with 11 bases between the two ends. CDR3 sequence: CASSRGHPETQYF. As DNA, the CDR3 is TGTGCCAGCAGCCGGGGACACCCAGAGACCCAGTACTTC.

The chain joins TRBV9 to TRBJ2-1; 7 bases agree with TRBD2. The length of the CDR3 is 15 residues. The trim removed 0 bases at V and 3 bases at J, leaving 3 bases unmatched. Germline values: CDR1 SGDLS, CDR2 YYNGEE. The CDR3 loop reads CASSVVSGNYNEQFF. The DNA for the CDR3 is TGTGCCAGCAGCGTAGTCAGCGGGAACTACAATGAGCAGTTCTTC. Full variable domain (missing parts from reference TRBV9 and TRBJ2-1): DSGVTQTPKHLITATGQRVTLRCSPRSGDLSVYWYQQSLDQGLQFLIQYYNGEERAKGNILERFSAQQFPDLHSELNLSSLELGDSALYFCASSVVSGNYNEQFFGPGTRLTVL.

This chain connects TRBV6-5 to TRBJ1-1; D call uncertain. Trimming took 5 bases from V and 2 from J, leaving 15 bases between them. The germline CDR1 and CDR2 sequences are MNHEY and SVGAGI. The CDR3 loop spans 15 amino acids. CDR3 in DNA: TGTGCCAGCAGTCCTGCCATGGGGAGAAACACTGAAGCTTTCTTT. It is translated as CASSPAMGRNTEAFF.

In its sample, this clone was seen a few times. J is TRBJ2-1 and V is TRBV11-2; 7 bases match TRBD2. Trimming took 0 bases from V and 6 from J; bases not matched to a gene: 5. CDR3 length: 15 amino acids. Germline V gene data show CDR1 as SGHAT and CDR2 as FQNNGV. The CDR3 nucleotides read TGTGCCAGCAGCTTAGAACGGGGGAGGGGCAATGAGCAGTTCTTC. Translating gives CASSLERGRGNEQFF.

The chain has TRBV27 and TRBJ1-2; 8 bases are a match to TRBD1. The CDR3 runs 15 residues. V gave up 0 bases and J gave up 4 bases; unmatched junction bases: 4. CDR1 and CDR2 (germline): MNHEY, SMNVEV (reference sequence). The CDR3 DNA reads TGTGCCAGCAGTTTATCGGGGACAGGCCGCTATGGCTACACCTTC. This sequence encodes CASSLSGTGRYGYTF.

A word on this clone: The sample contains more than one DNA sequence encoding this CDR3. The chain combines TRBV7-9 with TRBJ2-2; 7 bases fit TRBD2. This CDR3 is 14 amino acids long. Germline V gene lookup returns CDR1 SEHNR and CDR2 FQNEAQ (reference sequence). V shed 2 bases and J 8 bases; nucleotides not matched to a gene: 5. The CDR3 DNA sequence: TGTGCCAGCAGCTTACGTAGCGGGCGGGGGGAGCTGTTTTTT. The encoded protein is CASSLRSGRGELFF.

The chain is built from TRBV11-1 and TRBJ2-5; 8 positions match TRBD2. The CDR3 is made up of 14 amino acids. The germline gives CDR1 SGHAT, CDR2 FQDESV (reference sequence). J was trimmed by 2 bases and V by 3 bases; bases with no gene match: 2. In DNA form, the CDR3 reads TGTGCCAGCAGCTTCAGACTAGCGCAAGAGACCCAGTACTTC. Its protein product is CASSFRLAQETQYF. Filled out from reference TRBV11-1 and TRBJ2-5, the complete variable domain reads EAEVAQSPRYKITEKSQAVAFWCDPISGHATLYWYRQILGQGPELLVQFQDESVVDDSQLPKDRFSAERLKGVDSTLKIQPAELGDSAMYLCASSFRLAQETQYFGPGTRLLVL.

The chain combines TRBV6-5 with TRBJ2-1; TRBD2 agrees at 9 bases. Germline loops: CDR1 MNHEY, CDR2 SVGAGI. The CDR3 is made up of 13 amino acids. V was pared by 5 bases and J by 4 bases, with 0 bases of the junction left unmatched. The CDR3 DNA reads as TGTGCCAGCAGTCTAGCGGGATACAATGAGCAGTTCTTC. It translates to CASSLAGYNEQFF.

This chain links TRBV6-5 with TRBJ1-2; 7 bases align to TRBD1. CDR3 length: 15 amino acids. V shed 6 bases and J 5 bases; nucleotides not matched to a gene: 12. Germline CDR1 and CDR2: MNHEY and SVGAGI. CDR3 nucleotide sequence: TGTGCCAGCAGCAACGAATGGACAGGAGGATATGGCTACACCTTC. Protein: CASSNEWTGGYGYTF.

This chain connects TRBV7-2 to TRBJ1-1; the D gene is possibly TRBD1 (5 bases). From germline, CDR1 is SGHTA and CDR2 FQGNSA. The CDR3 totals 13 residues. Trimming left V 1 base short and J 10 bases short, with 13 bases between. The CDR3 reads CASSLDFGGLAFF. The CDR3 DNA is TGTGCCAGCAGCTTAGATTTTGGGGGGTTAGCTTTCTTT. The full variable domain, its missing parts supplied by reference TRBV7-2 and TRBJ1-1, is GAGVSQSPSNKVTEKGKDVELRCDPISGHTALYWYRQSLGQGLEFLIYFQGNSAPDKSGLPSDRFSAERTGGSVSTLTIQRTQQEDSAVYLCASSLDFGGLAFFGQGTRLTVV.

V usage is TRBV12-3 or TRBV12-4 and J usage is TRBJ1-1; perhaps TRBD1 as D (5 bases). The germline V and J ends were trimmed by 5 bases and 3 bases, with 10 bases remaining between them. This CDR3 has 13 amino acids. The CDR3 DNA follows: TGTGCCAGCAGTGCTTGGGGGGACACTGAAGCTTTCTTT. Encoded protein: CASSAWGDTEAFF.

The chain employs TRBV7-9 and TRBJ1-2; D is perhaps TRBD1 (5 bases). Germline assignment: CDR1 SEHNR and CDR2 FQNEAQ (reference sequence). V was pared by 1 base and J by 2 bases, with 11 bases between. The CDR3 consists of 15 residues. The CDR3 region is CASSLGYGGNYGYTF. In DNA form, the CDR3 reads TGTGCCAGCAGCTTAGGGTACGGGGGGAACTATGGCTACACCTTC.

The chain links TRBV11-2 to TRBJ2-2; D is undetermined. V lost 1 base to trimming and J lost 5 bases, with 8 bases between them. The CDR3 length is 14 residues. Germline CDR1 SGHAT, CDR2 FQNNGV. The CDR3: CASSLVSRTGELFF. In nucleotides, the CDR3 is TGTGCCAGCAGCTTAGTTTCGAGGACCGGGGAGCTGTTTTTT.